This T cell receptor beta chain emerged from a study of T cell repertoires in cytomegalovirus infection. About the research overall: Selected CMV epitopes included recently identified HLA-C-restricted ones as well as well-studied HLA-B-restricted ones.

General study findings and limits: People with CMV and the relevant HLA were identified by cumulative public TCR beta family frequency. Clonotype analysis showed dominance of the ex vivo response by HLA-C-restricted CMV-specific TCR beta clonotypes.

The CDR3 has 17 residues. V lost 4 bases, J lost 3 bases, and 19 bases lay in between. Germline CDR1 and CDR2: SEHNR and FQNEAQ (reference sequence). This clonotype has a count of ten or more. Its specificity is unknown. Each CDR3 protein is one row after TCRdb ran MiXCR on the reads. The table includes about a million distinct CDR3 sequences, around 32% detected once. The V and J genes are TRBV7-9 and TRBJ2-1, with a tentative D call TRBD2 (5 bases). Material: cultured CD8+ T cells from PBMCs, obtained from culture after CMV antigen stimulation. This receptor was identified in a human donor in good health (CMV status not recorded). Some clones in this sample may be carry-over from other donors' samples. The chain's CDR3 is CASSSDWEKGNYNEQFF. The CDR3 DNA reads as TGTGCCAGCAGCTCGGACTGGGAAAAGGGAAACTACAATGAGCAGTTCTTC.